A single sample gave rise to the 13 T cell receptor beta chains below, sequenced in a study of technical replicates of blood from a handful of donors. Sequencing was performed with immunoSEQ multiplex PCR; in TCRdb, only in-frame clones are kept and a portion is missing. The sample lists 55,000 to 75,000 clones, around 91% occurring once. The sample consisted of PBMCs. The receptors were sampled from a human donor in good health. Some clones in this sample may be carry-over from other donors' samples.

The chain joins TRBV7-2 to TRBJ2-7; D is perhaps TRBD2 (5 bases). The CDR3 is 14 residues long. Between the trimmed V and J ends, which lost 5 bases and 3 bases, there was a span of 14 bases. From germline, CDR1 is SGHTA and CDR2 FQGNSA. The CDR3 here is CASSPRAVGYEQYF. The CDR3 region has the DNA TGTGCCAGCAGCCCGCGAGCGGTTGGCTACGAGCAGTACTTC.

The V call is TRBV15, the J call TRBJ2-5; 9 bases are shared with TRBD2. The DNA end favors TRBJ2-7, so the J call may be wrong. The CDR3 is made up of 17 amino acids. Germline-derived CDR1 and CDR2 are LNHNV and YYDKDF (reference sequence). CDR3 residues: CATSRRVGREGPAEQYF. For the CDR3, the DNA is TGTGCCACCAGCAGAAGAGTTGGGCGGGAGGGCCCCGCCGAGCAGTACTTC.

This sequence joins TRBV5-1 and TRBJ2-1; a weak D match, TRBD2 (5 bases). The CDR3 consists of 17 residues. Trimming pared 0 bases from V and 2 bases from J, leaving 15 bases between. CDR1 is SGHRS, CDR2 YFSETQ, per germline. CDR3 sequence (DNA): TGCGCCAGCAGCTTGGTCCTCCGGACTGGGACCTACAATGAGCAGTTCTTC. It translates to CASSLVLRTGTYNEQFF.

This chain joins TRBV7-9 and TRBJ2-5, with D unclear. The CDR3 totals 15 residues. CDR1 is SEHNR, CDR2 FQNEAQ, per germline (reference sequence). The V end was cut by 1 base, the J end by 2 bases, with 11 bases between. The DNA for the CDR3 is TGTGCCAGCAGCTTAGTTGGCCGAGGACAAGAGACCCAGTACTTC. Amino acid sequence: CASSLVGRGQETQYF.

V is TRBV4-2 and J is TRBJ2-7, with 8 positions matching TRBD2. J gave up 0 bases and V 0 bases, and 10 bases lay outside the gene matches. Germline V CDR1 and CDR2: LGHNA, YNFKEQ. This CDR3 has 18 residues. The CDR3 sequence: CASSQDLMAGGNSYEQYF. The CDR3 bases are TGTGCCAGCAGCCAAGATTTAATGGCGGGGGGCAACTCCTACGAGCAGTACTTC.

The chain has TRBV9 and TRBJ1-1, with D possibly matching TRBD1 (6 bases). The CDR3 spans 16 residues. Trimming removed 3 bases from V and 1 base from J, with 16 bases in between. Looked up from germline, CDR1 is SGDLS and CDR2 is YYNGEE. CDR3 sequence (DNA): TGTGCCAGCAGCGCCGTGGGCGCGGGGGCGAACACTGAAGCTTTCTTT. Translation gives CASSAVGAGANTEAFF.

The chain uses TRBV5-4 and TRBJ2-1; the match to TRBD2 covers 8 bases. This CDR3 has 14 residues. In germline, CDR1 is SGHNT, CDR2 YYREEE (reference sequence). With 4 bases clipped from V and 8 bases from J, the junction kept 8 bases outside the gene matches. CDR3 in DNA: TGTGCCAGCAGCACGCCGGGACTAGTTCATGAGCAGTTCTTC. Its protein is CASSTPGLVHEQFF.

This chain joins TRBV5-1 and TRBJ1-1; D remains ambiguous. Trimming stripped 1 base from V and 4 bases from J, with 11 bases between. The CDR3 sequence is 14 residues long. Germline V CDR1 and CDR2: SGHRS, YFSETQ. In nucleotides, the CDR3 is TGCGCCAGCAGCTTGTTGGGCAGCCCCACTGAAGCTTTCTTT. Protein sequence: CASSLLGSPTEAFF.

V and J are TRBV7-2 and TRBJ2-7, with no clear D. The CDR3 runs 16 residues. CDR1 SGHTA and CDR2 FQGNSA come from the germline V gene. V lost 1 base, J lost 2 bases, and 15 bases lay in between. The CDR3 sequence is CASSLDSATPTYEQYF. The CDR3 DNA reads as TGTGCCAGCAGCTTAGATTCCGCGACACCTACCTACGAGCAGTACTTC.

This clone was counted a single time. The chain joins TRBV7-2 to TRBJ1-4; D is uncertain. The V gene's germline CDR1 is SGHTA and CDR2 FQGNSA. The CDR3 contains 15 residues. The germline V and J ends were trimmed by 5 bases and 7 bases, with 17 bases remaining between them. This CDR3 is CASSPGLWTGEKLFF. The DNA for the CDR3 is TGTGCCAGCAGCCCCGGACTTTGGACGGGTGAAAAACTGTTTTTT. Full variable domain (remainder filled in from reference TRBV7-2 and TRBJ1-4): GAGVSQSPSNKVTEKGKDVELRCDPISGHTALYWYRQSLGQGLEFLIYFQGNSAPDKSGLPSDRFSAERTGGSVSTLTIQRTQQEDSAVYLCASSPGLWTGEKLFFGSGTQLSVL.

This chain connects TRBV19 to TRBJ2-7, with TRBD1 matching 12 bases. With V trimmed by 2 bases and J by 6 bases, 2 bases remained unmatched. Germline V gene sequence: CDR1 LNHDA, CDR2 SQIVND (reference sequence). This CDR3 region has 14 residues. CDR3 region: CASSIRGQGAEQYF. The DNA of the CDR3 is TGTGCCAGTAGTATAAGGGGACAGGGGGCCGAGCAGTACTTC.

The chain joins TRBV2 to TRBJ1-2; D possibly corresponds to TRBD1 (6 bases). There are 15 residues in the CDR3. Germline V gene data show CDR1 as SNHLY and CDR2 as FYNNEI. The V gene lost 6 bases and the J gene lost 4 bases, with 18 bases spanning the gap. For the CDR3, the DNA is TGTGCCAGCAGACCTGGTGGGGGCAGCTCCTATGGCTACACCTTC. Its translation is CASRPGGGSSYGYTF.

The chain combines TRBV30 with TRBJ1-5; unclear D gene. Germline CDR1 GTSNPN, CDR2 SVGIG (reference sequence). The V end lost 7 bases, the J end lost 9 bases, and 19 bases lay between the germline ends. This CDR3 comprises 13 residues. In DNA form, the CDR3 reads TGTGCCTCTGGCGGGAGGAGGCCAGGGCCCCAGCATTTT. Translation: CASGGRRPGPQHF.